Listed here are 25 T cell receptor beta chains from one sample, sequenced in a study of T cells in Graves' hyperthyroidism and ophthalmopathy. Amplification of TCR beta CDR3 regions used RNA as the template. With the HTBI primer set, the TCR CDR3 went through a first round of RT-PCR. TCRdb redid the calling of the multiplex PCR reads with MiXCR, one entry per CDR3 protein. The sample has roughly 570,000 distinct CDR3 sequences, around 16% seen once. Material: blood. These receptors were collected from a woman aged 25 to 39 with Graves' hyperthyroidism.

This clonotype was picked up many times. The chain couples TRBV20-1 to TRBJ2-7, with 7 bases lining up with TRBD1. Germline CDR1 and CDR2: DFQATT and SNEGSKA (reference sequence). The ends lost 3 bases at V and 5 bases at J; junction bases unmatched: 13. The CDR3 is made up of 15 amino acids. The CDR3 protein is CSARDPKGAPNEQYF. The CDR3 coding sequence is TGCAGTGCTAGGGACCCCAAGGGGGCTCCCAACGAGCAGTACTTC.

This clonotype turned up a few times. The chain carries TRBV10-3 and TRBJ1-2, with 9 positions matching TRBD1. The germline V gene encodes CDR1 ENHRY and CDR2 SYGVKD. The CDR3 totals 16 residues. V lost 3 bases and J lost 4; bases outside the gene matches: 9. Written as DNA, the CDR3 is TGTGCCATCAGTGATCCCCACCGGGACAGGGTCTATGGCTACACCTTC. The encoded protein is CAISDPHRDRVYGYTF.

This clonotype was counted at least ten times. The CDR3 DNA is TGTGCTAGTGGTTTGGGGGACTCTGAAGCTTTCTTT. This encodes CASGLGDSEAFF. The chain is built from TRBV12-5 and TRBJ1-1; possibly TRBD1 for D (5 bases). V was pared by 1 base and J by 6 bases, with 6 bases between. There are 12 residues in the CDR3. The V gene's germline CDR1 is LGHNT and CDR2 FRNRAP. The entire variable domain, with the rest obtained from reference TRBV12-5 and TRBJ1-1, is as follows: DARVTQTPRHKVTEMGQEVTMRCQPILGHNTVFWYRQTMMQGLELLAYFRNRAPLDDSGMPKDRFSAEMPDATLATLKIQPSEPRDSAVYFCASGLGDSEAFFGQGTRLTVV.

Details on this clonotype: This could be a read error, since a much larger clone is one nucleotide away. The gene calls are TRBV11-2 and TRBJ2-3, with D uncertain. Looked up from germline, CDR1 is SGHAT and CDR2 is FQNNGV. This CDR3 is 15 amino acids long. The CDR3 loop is CGSSFGYTSTDTQYF. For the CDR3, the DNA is TGTGGCAGCAGCTTCGGCTATACTAGCACAGATACGCAGTATTTT.

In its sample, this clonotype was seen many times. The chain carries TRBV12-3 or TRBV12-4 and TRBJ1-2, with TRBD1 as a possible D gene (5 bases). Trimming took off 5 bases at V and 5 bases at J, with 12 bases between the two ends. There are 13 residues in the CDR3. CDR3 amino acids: CASSVGRGYGYTF. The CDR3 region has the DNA TGTGCCAGCAGTGTGGGACGGGGATATGGCTACACCTTC.

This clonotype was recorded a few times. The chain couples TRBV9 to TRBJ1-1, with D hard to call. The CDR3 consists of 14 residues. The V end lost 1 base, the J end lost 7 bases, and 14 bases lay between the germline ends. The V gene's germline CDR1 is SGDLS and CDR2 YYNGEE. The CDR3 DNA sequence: TGTGCCAGCAGCGTATCTGTCGACGGTTATGAAGCTTTCTTT. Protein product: CASSVSVDGYEAFF.

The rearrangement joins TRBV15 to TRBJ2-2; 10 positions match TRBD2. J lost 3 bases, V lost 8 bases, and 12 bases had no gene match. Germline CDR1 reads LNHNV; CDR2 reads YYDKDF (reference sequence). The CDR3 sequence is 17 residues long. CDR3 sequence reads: CATGKPGLALDTGELFF. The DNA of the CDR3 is TGTGCCACCGGCAAACCGGGACTAGCGCTCGACACCGGGGAGCTGTTTTTT. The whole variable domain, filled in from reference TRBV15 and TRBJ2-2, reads DAMVIQNPRYQVTQFGKPVTLSCSQTLNHNVMYWYQQKSSQAPKLLFHYYDKDFNNEADTPDNFQSRRPNTSFCFLDIRSPGLGDTAMYLCATGKPGLALDTGELFFGEGSRLTVL.

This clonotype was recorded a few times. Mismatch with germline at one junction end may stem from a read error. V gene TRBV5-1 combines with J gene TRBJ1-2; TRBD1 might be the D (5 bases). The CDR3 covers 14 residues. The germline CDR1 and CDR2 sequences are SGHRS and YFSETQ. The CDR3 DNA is TGCGCCAGCAGCTTGGAATCAGGCAGTCCCCTAGGGGCCTTC. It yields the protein CASSLESGSPLGAF.

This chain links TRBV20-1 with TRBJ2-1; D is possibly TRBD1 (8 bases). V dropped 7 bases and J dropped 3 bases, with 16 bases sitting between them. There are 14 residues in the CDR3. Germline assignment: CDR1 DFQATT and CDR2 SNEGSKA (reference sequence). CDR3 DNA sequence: TGCAGTGGCCAGGGGGCTAGCGGCTACAATGAGCAGTTCTTC. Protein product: CSGQGASGYNEQFF.

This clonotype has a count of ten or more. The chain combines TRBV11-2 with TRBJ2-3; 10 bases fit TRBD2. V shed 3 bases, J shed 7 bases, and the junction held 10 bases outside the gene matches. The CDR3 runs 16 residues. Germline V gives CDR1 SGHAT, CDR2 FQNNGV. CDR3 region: CASSFRTSGAMNTQYF. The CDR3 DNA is TGTGCCAGCAGCTTTCGGACTAGCGGAGCCATGAATACGCAGTATTTT.

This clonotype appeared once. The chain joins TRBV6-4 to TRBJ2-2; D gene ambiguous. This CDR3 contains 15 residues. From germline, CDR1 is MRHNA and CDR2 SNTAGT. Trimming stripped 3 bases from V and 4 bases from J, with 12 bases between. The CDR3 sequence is CASSESSVGTGELFF. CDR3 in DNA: TGTGCCAGCAGTGAATCTTCTGTTGGCACCGGGGAGCTGTTTTTT.

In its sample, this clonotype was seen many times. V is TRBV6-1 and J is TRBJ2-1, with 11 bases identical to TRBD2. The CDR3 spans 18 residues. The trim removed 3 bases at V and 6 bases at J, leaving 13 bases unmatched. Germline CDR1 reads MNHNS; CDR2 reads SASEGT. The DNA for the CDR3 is TGTGCCAGCAGTGATCAGCCGATAACTAGCGGGAGTTCCAATGAGCAGTTCTTC. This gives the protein CASSDQPITSGSSNEQFF.

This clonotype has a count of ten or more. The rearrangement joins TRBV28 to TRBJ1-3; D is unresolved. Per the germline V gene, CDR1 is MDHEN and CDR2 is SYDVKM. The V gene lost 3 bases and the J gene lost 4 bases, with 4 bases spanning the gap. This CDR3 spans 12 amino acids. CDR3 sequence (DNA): TGTGCCAGCAGTTTGTGGGGAAACACCATATATTTT. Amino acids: CASSLWGNTIYF.

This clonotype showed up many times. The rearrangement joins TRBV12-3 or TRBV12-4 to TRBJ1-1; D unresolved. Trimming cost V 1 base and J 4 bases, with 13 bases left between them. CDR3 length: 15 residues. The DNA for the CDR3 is TGTGCCAGCAGTTTAGAACCTGGACTGAGCACTGAAGCTTTCTTT. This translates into CASSLEPGLSTEAFF.

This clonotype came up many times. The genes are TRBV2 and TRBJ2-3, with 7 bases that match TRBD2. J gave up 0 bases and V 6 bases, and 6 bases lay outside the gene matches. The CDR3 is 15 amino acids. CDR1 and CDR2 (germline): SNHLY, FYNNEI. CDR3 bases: TGTGCCAGCAGGAATCGGGAGGTTAGCACAGATACGCAGTATTTT. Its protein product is CASRNREVSTDTQYF.

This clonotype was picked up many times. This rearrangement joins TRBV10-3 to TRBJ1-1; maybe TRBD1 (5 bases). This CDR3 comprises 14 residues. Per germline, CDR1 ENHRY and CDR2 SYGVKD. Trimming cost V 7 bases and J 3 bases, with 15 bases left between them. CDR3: CAITSGRTDTEAFF. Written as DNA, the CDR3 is TGTGCCATCACCTCAGGGCGAACAGACACTGAAGCTTTCTTT.

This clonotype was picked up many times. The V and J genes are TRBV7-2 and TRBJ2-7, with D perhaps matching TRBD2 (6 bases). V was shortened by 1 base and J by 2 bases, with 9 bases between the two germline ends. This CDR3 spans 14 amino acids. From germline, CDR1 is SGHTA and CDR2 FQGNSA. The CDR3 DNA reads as TGTGCCAGCAGCTTAGGCGGGAACGCCTACGAGCAGTACTTC. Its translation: CASSLGGNAYEQYF.

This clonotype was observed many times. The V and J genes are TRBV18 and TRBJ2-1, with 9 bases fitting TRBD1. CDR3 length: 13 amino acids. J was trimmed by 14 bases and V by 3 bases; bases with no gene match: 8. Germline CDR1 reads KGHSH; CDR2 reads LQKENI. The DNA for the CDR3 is TGTGCCAGCTCACCGCGGGACCGGACAGGGGAGTTCTTC. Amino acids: CASSPRDRTGEFF. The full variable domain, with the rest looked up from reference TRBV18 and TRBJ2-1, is NAGVMQNPRHLVRRRGQEARLRCSPMKGHSHVYWYRQLPEEGLKFMVYLQKENIIDESGMPKERFSAEFPKEGPSILRIQQVVRGDSAAYFCASSPRDRTGEFFGPGTRLTVL.

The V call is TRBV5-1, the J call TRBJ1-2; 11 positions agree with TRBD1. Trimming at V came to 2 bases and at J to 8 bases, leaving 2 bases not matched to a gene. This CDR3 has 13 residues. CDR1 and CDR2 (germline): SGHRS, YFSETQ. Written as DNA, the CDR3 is TGCGCCAGCAGCTTCGGGACAGGGGGAGGCTACACCTTC. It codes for CASSFGTGGGYTF.

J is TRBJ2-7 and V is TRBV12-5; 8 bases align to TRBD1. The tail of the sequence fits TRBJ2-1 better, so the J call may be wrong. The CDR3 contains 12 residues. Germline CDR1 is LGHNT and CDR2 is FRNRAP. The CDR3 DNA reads TGTGCTAGTGGTCCAGGGGGCTACGAGCAGTTCTTC. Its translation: CASGPGGYEQFF.

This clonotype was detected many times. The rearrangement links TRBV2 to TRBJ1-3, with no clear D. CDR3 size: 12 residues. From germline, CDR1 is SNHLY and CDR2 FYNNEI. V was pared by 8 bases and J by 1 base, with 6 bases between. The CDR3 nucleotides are TGTGCCAGCTTGGGATCTGGAAACACCATATATTTT. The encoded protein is CASLGSGNTIYF.

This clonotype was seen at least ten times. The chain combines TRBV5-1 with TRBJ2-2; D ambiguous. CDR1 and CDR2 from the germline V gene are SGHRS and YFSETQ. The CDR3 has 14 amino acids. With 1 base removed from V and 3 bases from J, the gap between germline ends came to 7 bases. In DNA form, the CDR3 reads TGCGCCAGCAGCTTGACCCATTACACCGGGGAGCTGTTTTTT. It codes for CASSLTHYTGELFF.

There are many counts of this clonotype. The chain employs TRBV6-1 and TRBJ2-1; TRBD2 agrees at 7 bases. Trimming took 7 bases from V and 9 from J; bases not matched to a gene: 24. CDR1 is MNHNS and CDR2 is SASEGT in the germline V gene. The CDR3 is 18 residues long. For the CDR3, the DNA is TGTGCCAGCACCCAACCTGCCCTTGTGGCGGGAGCTTCGGTTGAGCAGTTCTTC. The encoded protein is CASTQPALVAGASVEQFF.

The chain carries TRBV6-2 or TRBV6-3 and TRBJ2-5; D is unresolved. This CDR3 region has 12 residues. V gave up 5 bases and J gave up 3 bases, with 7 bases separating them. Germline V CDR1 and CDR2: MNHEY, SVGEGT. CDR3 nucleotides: TGTGCCAGCAGTCCTTCTAAAGAGACCCAGTACTTC. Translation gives CASSPSKETQYF.

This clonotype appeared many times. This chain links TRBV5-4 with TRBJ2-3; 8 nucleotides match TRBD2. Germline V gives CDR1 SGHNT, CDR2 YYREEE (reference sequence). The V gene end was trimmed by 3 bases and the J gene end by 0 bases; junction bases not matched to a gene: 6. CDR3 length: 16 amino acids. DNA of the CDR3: TGTGCCAGCAGCTCCCAAGCGGGAGTTAGCACAGATACGCAGTATTTT. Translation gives CASSSQAGVSTDTQYF.